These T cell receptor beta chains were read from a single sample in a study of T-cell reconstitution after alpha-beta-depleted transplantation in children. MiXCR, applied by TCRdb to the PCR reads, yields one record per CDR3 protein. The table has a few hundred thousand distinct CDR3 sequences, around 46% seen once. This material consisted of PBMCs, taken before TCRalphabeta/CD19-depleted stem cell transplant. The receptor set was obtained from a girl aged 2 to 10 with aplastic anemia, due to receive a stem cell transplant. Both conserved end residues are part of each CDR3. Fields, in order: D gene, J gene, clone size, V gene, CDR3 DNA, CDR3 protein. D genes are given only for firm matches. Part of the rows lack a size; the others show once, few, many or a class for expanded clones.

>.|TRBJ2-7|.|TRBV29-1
TGCAGCGTTGAGGAGGACAGCTCCTACGAGCAGTACTTC
CSVEEDSSYEQYF
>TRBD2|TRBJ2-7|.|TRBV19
TGTGCCAGTAGTATCTCGGGAGGAGGCTACGAGCAGTACTTC
CASSISGGGYEQYF
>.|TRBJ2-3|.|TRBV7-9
TGTGCCAGCAGCCCCCCGGATTCGGTGAATACGCAGTATTTT
CASSPPDSVNTQYF
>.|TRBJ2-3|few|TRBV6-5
TGTGCGGTGGGCAGGTCTGCGCAGTATTTT
CAVGRSAQYF
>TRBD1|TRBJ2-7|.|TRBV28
TGTGCCAGCAGTTCGGTGGACAGGGGTTACGAGCAGTACTTC
CASSSVDRGYEQYF
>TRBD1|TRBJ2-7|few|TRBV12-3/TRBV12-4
TGTGCCAGCAGCCAGGAACAGGGGGCATACGAGCAGTACTTC
CASSQEQGAYEQYF
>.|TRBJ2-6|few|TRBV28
TGTGCCAGCAGTTCGGCAGGGCACGGGGCCAACGTCCTGACTTTC
CASSSAGHGANVLTF
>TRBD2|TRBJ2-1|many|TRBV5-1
TGCGCCAGCAGCGGCAGGACTAGCGGAGAGAATGAGCAGTTCTTC
CASSGRTSGENEQFF
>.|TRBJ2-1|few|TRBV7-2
TGTGCCAGCAGCTGGGGAGGATCCTACAATGAGCAGTTCTTC
CASSWGGSYNEQFF
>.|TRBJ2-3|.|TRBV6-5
TGTGCCAGCAGTTCATACAGATCCCACACAGATACGCAGTATTTT
CASSSYRSHTDTQYF
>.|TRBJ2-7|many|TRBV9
TGTGCCAGCAGCGTATTCGAGGCCTCCTACGAGCAGTACTTC
CASSVFEASYEQYF
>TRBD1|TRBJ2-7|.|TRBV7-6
TGTGCCAGCAGCCTTGGACAGGGGGGGTTCAACGAGCAGTACTTC
CASSLGQGGFNEQYF
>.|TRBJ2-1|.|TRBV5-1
TGCGCCAGCAGCCCAGGGGCCGTCTACAATGAGCAGTTCTTC
CASSPGAVYNEQFF
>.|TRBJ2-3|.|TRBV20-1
TGCAGTGCTAGAGATCTAAGCAGGGGGGAAGGTACGCAGTATTTT
CSARDLSRGEGTQYF
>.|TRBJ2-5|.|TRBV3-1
TGTGCCAGCAGCCAAGATGAGCCGGACCGCATTCCAGAGACCCAGTACTTC
CASSQDEPDRIPETQYF
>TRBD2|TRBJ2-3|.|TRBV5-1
TGCGCCAGCAGCTTGGGGGCCCTAGCGGGTAGCACAGATACGCAGTATTTT
CASSLGALAGSTDTQYF
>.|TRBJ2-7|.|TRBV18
TGTGCCAGCTCACCATTTTCGCCCCAGGGAGAGGCCTACGAGCAGTACTTC
CASSPFSPQGEAYEQYF
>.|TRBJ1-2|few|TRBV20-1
TGCAGTGCTAGAGTTGCCGGGACGGATTTCTATGGCTACACCTTC
CSARVAGTDFYGYTF
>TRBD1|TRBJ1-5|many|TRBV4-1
TGCGCCAGCAGCCAAGGCAAAGGGGGCCCTCAGCCCCAGCATTTT
CASSQGKGGPQPQHF
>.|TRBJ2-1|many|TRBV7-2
TGTGCCAGCAGCCTACCAACCACTAGTGAGCAGTTCTTC
CASSLPTTSEQFF
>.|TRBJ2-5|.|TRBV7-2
TGTGCCAGCAGCTCCTTCACGGAGACCCATTACTTC
CASSSFTETHYF
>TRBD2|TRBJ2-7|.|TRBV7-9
TGTGCCAGCAGCTTAGCTTATGGTCTAGCGGGATACGAGCAGTACTTC
CASSLAYGLAGYEQYF
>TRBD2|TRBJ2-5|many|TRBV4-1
TGCGCCAGCAGCCAAGGGACTAGTGAGACCCAGTACTTC
CASSQGTSETQYF
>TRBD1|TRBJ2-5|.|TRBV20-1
TGCAGTGCCCCGGACAGGGAGAGAGAGTACCAAGAGACCCAGTACTTC
CSAPDREREYQETQYF
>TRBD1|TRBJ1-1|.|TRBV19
TGTGCCAGTAGCGACAGGGTGGGCGCTTTCTTT
CASSDRVGAFF
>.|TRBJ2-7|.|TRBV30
TGTGCCTGGAGTGTACTAGGAGGGCGTGAGCAGTACTTC
CAWSVLGGREQYF
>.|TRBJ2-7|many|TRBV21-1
TGTGCCAGGGTCTATTCCCCTCCGGCCTACGAGCAGTACTTC
CARVYSPPAYEQYF
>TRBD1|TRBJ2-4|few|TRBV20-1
TGCAGTGCTAGCCCAGGGGGCGCCAAAAACATTCAGTACTTC
CSASPGGAKNIQYF
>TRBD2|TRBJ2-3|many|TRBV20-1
TGCAGTGCTAGGATGGGGGGGGATACGCAGTATTTT
CSARMGGDTQYF
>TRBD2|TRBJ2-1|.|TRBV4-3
TGCGCCAGCAGCCAACTTAGCGGGAGGGCAGGCAATGAGCAGTTCTTC
CASSQLSGRAGNEQFF
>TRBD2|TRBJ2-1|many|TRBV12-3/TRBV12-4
TGTGCCAGCAGTTTCCTAGCGGGAGGGCCGGTTTCCTACAATGAGCAGTTCTTC
CASSFLAGGPVSYNEQFF
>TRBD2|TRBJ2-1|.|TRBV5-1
TGCGCCAGCAGCCCATGGGAGGGGCAACAGCAGTTCTTC
CASSPWEGQQQFF
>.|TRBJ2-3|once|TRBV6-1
TGTGCCAGCAGCCCGGGAGCTGAGTCCGATACGCAGTATTTT
CASSPGAESDTQYF
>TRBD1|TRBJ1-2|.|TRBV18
TGTGCCAGCTCACCCGGACAGGGGGCGAATGGCTACACCTTC
CASSPGQGANGYTF
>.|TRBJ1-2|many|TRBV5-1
TGCGCCAGCAGCTTGGCCGGGGCTCAGGGGGGCTACACCTTC
CASSLAGAQGGYTF
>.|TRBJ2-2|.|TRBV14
TGTGCCAGCAGCCAAAGGCCCCCTCTAGCGCTGGGTCGCACCGGGGAGCTGTTTTTT
CASSQRPPLALGRTGELFF
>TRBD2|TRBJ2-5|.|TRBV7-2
TGTGCCAGCAGCTCTCCTAGCGGGGGGGCGGGGGAGACCCAGTACTTC
CASSSPSGGAGETQYF
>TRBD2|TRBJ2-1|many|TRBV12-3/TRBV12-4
TGTGCCAGCAGCGGACTAGCGGGAAGAAATGAGCAGTTCTTC
CASSGLAGRNEQFF
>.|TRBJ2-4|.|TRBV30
TGTGCCTGGGACCCGATTGGAGATAACATTCAGTACTTC
CAWDPIGDNIQYF
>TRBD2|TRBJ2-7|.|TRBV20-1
TGCAGTGCATCACGTAGCGGGAGCCCCTACGAGCAGTACTTC
CSASRSGSPYEQYF
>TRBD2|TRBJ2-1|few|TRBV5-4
TGTGCCAGCAGCTTGGGAAGGAGCGGGAGTCGCTTTGAGCAGTTCTTC
CASSLGRSGSRFEQFF
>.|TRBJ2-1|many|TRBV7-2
TGTGCCAGCAGCTTAGGGAACAGGGCCTACAATGAGCAGTTCTTC
CASSLGNRAYNEQFF
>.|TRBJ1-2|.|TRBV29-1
TGCAGCGTAGCCAGGGAGCAGAGGAGCTACACCTTC
CSVAREQRSYTF
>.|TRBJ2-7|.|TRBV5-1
TGCGCCAGCAGCTTGCTGGGGGATGGCTACGAGCAGTACTTC
CASSLLGDGYEQYF
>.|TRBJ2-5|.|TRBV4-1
TGCGCCAGCAGCCAAGTTCTCCAGGGCCAAGAGACCCAGTACTTC
CASSQVLQGQETQYF
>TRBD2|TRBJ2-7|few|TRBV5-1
TGCGCCAGCAGCTTGGAGTTAGCGGGAGACGAGCAGTACTTC
CASSLELAGDEQYF
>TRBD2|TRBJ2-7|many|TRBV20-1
TGCAGTGCCGCGGGTAGCGGGAGAGGCAACGAGCAGTACTTC
CSAAGSGRGNEQYF
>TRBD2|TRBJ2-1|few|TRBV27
TGTGCCTCCCGGACTAGCGGGAGACAGTTCTTC
CASRTSGRQFF
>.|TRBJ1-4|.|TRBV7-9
TGTGCCAGCAGCCTGAGTGGGAATGAAAAACAGTTTTTT
CASSLSGNEKQFF
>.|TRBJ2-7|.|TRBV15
TGTGCCACCAGCAGGGCGTGGCTATACGAGCAGTACTTC
CATSRAWLYEQYF
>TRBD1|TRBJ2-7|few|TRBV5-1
TGCGCCAGCAGCTTGGGGGGACAGGGAGCGGACGAGCAGTACTTC
CASSLGGQGADEQYF
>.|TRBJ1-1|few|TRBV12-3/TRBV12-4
TGTGCCAGCAGTTTAGGGGATCTGAACACTGAAGCTTTCTTT
CASSLGDLNTEAFF
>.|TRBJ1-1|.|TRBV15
TGTGCCACCAGCCTTAGGGCTAACACTGAAGCTTTCTTT
CATSLRANTEAFF
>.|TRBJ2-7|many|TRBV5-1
TGCGCCAGCGGCCGGGGAGTTTCCTACGAGCAGTACTTC
CASGRGVSYEQYF
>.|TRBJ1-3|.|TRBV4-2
TGTGCCAGCAGCCAAGACACTGGGAGTATTGCTGGAAACACCATATATTTT
CASSQDTGSIAGNTIYF
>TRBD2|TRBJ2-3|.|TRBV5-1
TGCGCCAGCAACCTGGCTAGCGGGTCAGATACGCAGTATTTT
CASNLASGSDTQYF
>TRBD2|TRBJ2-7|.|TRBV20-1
TGCAGTGCCCCGCCCGGGACTAGCGGGAGCTACGAGCAGTACTTC
CSAPPGTSGSYEQYF
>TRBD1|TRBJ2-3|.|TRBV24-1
TGTGCCACCAGTGACCCTCGGACAGGGGACACAGATACGCAGTATTTT
CATSDPRTGDTDTQYF
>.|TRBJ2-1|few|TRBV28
TGTGCCAGCAGTTTATCGCTTCTGACAAATGAGCAGTTCTTC
CASSLSLLTNEQFF
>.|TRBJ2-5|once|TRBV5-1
TGCGCCAGCAGCTTGGGAATGGGGCAAGAGACCCAGTACTTC
CASSLGMGQETQYF